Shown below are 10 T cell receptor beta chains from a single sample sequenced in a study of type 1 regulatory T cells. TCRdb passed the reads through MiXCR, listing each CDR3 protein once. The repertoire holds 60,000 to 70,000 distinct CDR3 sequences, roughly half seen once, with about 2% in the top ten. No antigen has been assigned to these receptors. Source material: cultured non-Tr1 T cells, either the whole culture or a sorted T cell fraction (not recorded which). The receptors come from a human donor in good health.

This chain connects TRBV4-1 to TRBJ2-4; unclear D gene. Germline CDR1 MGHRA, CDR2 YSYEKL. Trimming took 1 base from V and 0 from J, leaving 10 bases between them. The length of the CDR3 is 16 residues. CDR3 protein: CASSQGRHLAKNIQYF. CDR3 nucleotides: TGCGCCAGCAGCCAAGGACGGCATCTAGCCAAAAACATTCAGTACTTC.

For the CDR3, the DNA is TGTGCCAGCAGCCAAGAGTCCAGGGTACCCTACGAGCAGTACTTC. Translated: CASSQESRVPYEQYF. V usage is TRBV3-1 and J usage is TRBJ2-7; possible D gene TRBD1, 5 bases. V was cut by 0 bases and J by 2 bases, with 11 bases left in between. There are 15 residues in the CDR3. Germline loops: CDR1 LGHDT, CDR2 YNNKEL (reference sequence).

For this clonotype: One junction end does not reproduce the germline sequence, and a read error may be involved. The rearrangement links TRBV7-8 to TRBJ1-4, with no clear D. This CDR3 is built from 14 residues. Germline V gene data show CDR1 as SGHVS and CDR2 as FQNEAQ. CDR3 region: CASSPQPTNEKLFF. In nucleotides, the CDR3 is TGCGCCAGCAGCCCACAGCCAACTAATGAAAAACTGTTTTTT. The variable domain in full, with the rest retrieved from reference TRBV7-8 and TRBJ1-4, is GAGVSQSPRYKVAKRGQDVALRCDPISGHVSLFWYQQALGQGPEFLTYFQNEAQLDKSGLPSDRFFAERPEGSVSTLKIQRTQQEDSAVYLCASSPQPTNEKLFFGSGTQLSVL.

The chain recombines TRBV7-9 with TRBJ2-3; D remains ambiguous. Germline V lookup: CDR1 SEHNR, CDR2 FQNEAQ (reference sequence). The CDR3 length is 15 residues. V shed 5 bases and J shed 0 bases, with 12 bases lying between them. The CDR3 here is CASSLLQDSTDTQYF. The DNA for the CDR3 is TGTGCCAGCAGCCTCCTACAAGATAGCACAGATACGCAGTATTTT.

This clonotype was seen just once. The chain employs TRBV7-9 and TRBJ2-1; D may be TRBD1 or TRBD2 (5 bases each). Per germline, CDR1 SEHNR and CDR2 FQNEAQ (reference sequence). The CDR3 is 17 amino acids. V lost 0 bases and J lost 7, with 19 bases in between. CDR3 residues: CASSLALGGALGNEQFF. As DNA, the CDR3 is TGTGCCAGCAGCTTAGCGCTTGGGGGAGCGCTTGGGAATGAGCAGTTCTTC.

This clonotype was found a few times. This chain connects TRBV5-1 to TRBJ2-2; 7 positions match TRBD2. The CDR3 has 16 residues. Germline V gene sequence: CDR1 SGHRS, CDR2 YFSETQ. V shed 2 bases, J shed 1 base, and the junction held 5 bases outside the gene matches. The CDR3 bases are TGCGCCAGCAGCTTTGGGGGACTACAGAACACCGGGGAGCTGTTTTTT. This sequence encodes CASSFGGLQNTGELFF.

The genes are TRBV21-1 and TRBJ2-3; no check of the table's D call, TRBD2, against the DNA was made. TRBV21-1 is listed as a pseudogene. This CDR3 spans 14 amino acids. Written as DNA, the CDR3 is TGTGCCAGCAGCAAAGTGCAGGGCCCAGATACGCAGTATTTT. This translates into CASSKVQGPDTQYF.

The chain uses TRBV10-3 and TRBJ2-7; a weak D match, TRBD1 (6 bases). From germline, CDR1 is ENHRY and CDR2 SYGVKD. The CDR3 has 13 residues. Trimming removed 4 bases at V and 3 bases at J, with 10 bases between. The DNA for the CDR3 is TGTGCCATCAGTGGGACAGAAAACTACGAGCAGTACTTC. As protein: CAISGTENYEQYF.

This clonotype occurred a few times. The DNA of the CDR3 is TGTGCCAGCAGCTTGGTCGACAGAGCCACTGAAGCTTTCTTT. Residues: CASSLVDRATEAFF. The chain uses TRBV7-8 and TRBJ1-1, with D possibly TRBD1 on 5 matching bases. Per the germline V gene, CDR1 is SGHVS and CDR2 is FQNEAQ. V lost 3 bases and J lost 4, with 12 bases in between. The CDR3 length is 14 residues.

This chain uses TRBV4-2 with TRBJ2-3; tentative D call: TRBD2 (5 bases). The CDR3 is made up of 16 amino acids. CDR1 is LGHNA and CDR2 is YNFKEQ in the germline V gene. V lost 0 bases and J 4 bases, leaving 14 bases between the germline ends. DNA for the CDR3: TGTGCCAGCAGCCAAGATACGCTAGCTGCGGCAGATACGCAGTATTTT. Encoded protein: CASSQDTLAAADTQYF.